The 30 T cell receptor beta chains below come from one sample, sequenced in a study of prognosis after radiotherapy for stage I lung cancer. Two rounds of multiplex PCR amplified TCR beta CDR3 from genomic DNA. Gene-specific primers for each TRBV and TRBJ gene drove first-round PCR. TCRdb ran MiXCR on the multiplex PCR reads and lists one entry per CDR3 protein. Here the sample spans 15,000 to 20,000 distinct CDR3 sequences, about 50% being singletons. Material: PBMCs, obtained before or after stereotactic body radiation therapy (not recorded which). These TCRs come from a donor of 50 years or more with non-small cell lung cancer.

V is TRBV28 and J is TRBJ2-1, with TRBD2 as a possible D gene (5 bases). V was pared by 7 bases and J by 3 bases, with 22 bases between. This CDR3 is 17 amino acids long. Germline V gene lookup returns CDR1 MDHEN and CDR2 SYDVKM. CDR3 amino acids: CASTYTATRGHYNEQFF. The DNA for the CDR3 is TGTGCCAGCACCTACACGGCCACTAGAGGTCACTACAATGAGCAGTTCTTC.

This clonotype has a count of ten or more. V usage is TRBV28 and J usage is TRBJ2-1, with D maybe TRBD1 (5 bases). V was pared by 7 bases and J by 3 bases, with 10 bases between. CDR3 length: 13 amino acids. Germline CDR1 MDHEN, CDR2 SYDVKM. The CDR3 sequence is CASTPDSYNEQFF. CDR3 coding DNA: TGTGCCAGCACCCCCGACAGCTACAATGAGCAGTTCTTC.

This clonotype was observed a few times. A much more abundant neighbour one base away suggests this may be a read error. The CDR3, as DNA: TGTGCCAGCAGCTTAGGGGACAGGGGGTTGTATGAGCAGTTCTTC. This encodes CASSLGDRGLYEQFF. The J gene is TRBJ2-1, the V gene TRBV7-6; 11 nucleotides match TRBD1. Germline CDR1 reads SGHVS; CDR2 reads FNYEAQ. The CDR3 runs to 15 residues. V was pared by 1 base and J by 8 bases, with 4 bases of the junction left unmatched.

This clonotype was detected ten times or more. The chain joins TRBV12-5 to TRBJ2-2; TRBD1 agrees at 10 bases. The V and J ends lost 5 bases and 7 bases, in that order; junction bases with no gene match: 7. Germline assignment: CDR1 LGHNT and CDR2 FRNRAP. The CDR3 extends over 15 amino acids. CDR3 sequence (DNA): TGTGCTAGTGGTCCAACGACAGGGGGCAACGGGGAGCTGTTTTTT. Its protein is CASGPTTGGNGELFF.

On this clonotype itself: One end of the junction is discordant with germline, which a read error may explain. The gene calls are TRBV19 and TRBJ1-5; 9 nucleotides match TRBD1. The CDR3 has 15 amino acids. Germline V lookup: CDR1 LNHDA, CDR2 SQIVND (reference sequence). CDR3 nucleotides: TGTGCCAGTATGGGGACAGGGTCGGGCAATCACCCCCAGCATTTT. As protein: CASMGTGSGNHPQHF. The full variable domain, its missing parts supplied by reference TRBV19 and TRBJ1-5, is DGGITQSPKYLFRKEGQNVTLSCEQNLNHDAMYWYRQDPGQGLRLIYYSQIVNDFQKGDIAEGYSVSREKKESFPLTVTSAQKNPTAFYLCASMGTGSGNHPQHFGDGTRLSIL.

Comment on this clonotype: This likely stems from a read error, as it lies one base from a far larger clone. CDR3 protein: CAWTSDRNEQFF. DNA of the CDR3: TGTGCCTGGACTAGCGATCGGAATGAGCAGTTCTTC. The V and J genes are TRBV30 and TRBJ2-5, with TRBD2 as a possible D gene (6 bases). The end of the DNA aligns better with TRBJ2-1, so the J call may be wrong. The V gene's germline CDR1 is GTSNPN and CDR2 SVGIG (reference sequence). This CDR3 spans 12 amino acids.

Points on this clonotype: This is likely an artifact of a read error, given a far larger clone one base away. The chain recombines TRBV11-1 with TRBJ2-7; 8 nucleotides line up with TRBD2. The CDR3 contains 13 residues. Germline CDR1 SGHAT, CDR2 FQDESV (reference sequence). CDR3 loop: CANSSGTSYEQYF. The CDR3 DNA follows: TGTGCCAACAGCTCCGGGACTAGCTACGAGCAGTACTTC.

This clonotype was picked up many times. The chain has TRBV6-1 and TRBJ2-1; D may be TRBD1 (6 bases). The germline CDR1 and CDR2 sequences are MNHNS and SASEGT. The V and J ends lost 8 bases and 4 bases respectively, with 18 bases between them. This CDR3 comprises 15 residues. CDR3 coding DNA: TGTGCCAGCGGGCTATTAGGGGGTGTTTACAATGAGCAGTTCTTC. Translated, it gives CASGLLGGVYNEQFF.

In its sample, this clonotype was seen many times. This chain links TRBV27 with TRBJ2-5; D is unclear. V was clipped by 6 bases and J by 5 bases, with 13 bases between them. This CDR3 spans 13 amino acids. Germline V lookup: CDR1 MNHEY, CDR2 SMNVEV (reference sequence). CDR3 sequence reads: CASSPRIGETQYF. The CDR3 DNA reads as TGTGCCAGCAGCCCTAGAATAGGGGAGACCCAGTACTTC.

Notes on this clonotype: The likely explanation is a read error, given a far larger clone one base away. The genes are TRBV6-2 or TRBV6-3 and TRBJ2-5; TRBD1 matches at 11 bases. CDR3 length: 15 amino acids. CDR1 and CDR2 from the germline V gene are MNHEY and SVGEGT. The CDR3 region is CASSTGQGAREAQYF. Here the CDR3 DNA reads TGTGCCAGCAGTACCGGACAGGGGGCGAGAGAGGCCCAGTACTTC.

The V gene is TRBV20-1, the J gene TRBJ2-1, with D tentatively TRBD2 (5 bases). Germline CDR1 and CDR2: DFQATT and SNEGSKA (reference sequence). The CDR3 runs 11 residues. Trimming removed 6 bases at V and 4 bases at J, with 7 bases between. This CDR3 reads CSALVYNEQFF. CDR3 in DNA: TGCAGTGCACTAGTTTACAATGAGCAGTTCTTC.

This clonotype has a count of ten or more. This chain links TRBV20-1 with TRBJ2-7; perhaps TRBD1 as D (6 bases). CDR1 and CDR2 from the germline V gene are DFQATT and SNEGSKA (reference sequence). The CDR3 runs 14 residues. The ends were cut back, 5 bases at V and 6 bases at J, with 20 bases in the middle. The CDR3 reads CSAPPPGHAGEQYF. The CDR3 DNA is TGCAGTGCTCCACCCCCGGGACACGCCGGCGAGCAGTACTTC.

In this sample, this clonotype turned up many times. The rearrangement joins TRBV12-3 or TRBV12-4 to TRBJ2-5; D is uncertain. V was clipped by 6 bases and J by 1 base, with 12 bases between them. The CDR3 sequence is 14 residues long. CDR3 sequence: CASRGGEVQETQYF. The CDR3 region has the DNA TGTGCCAGCAGGGGCGGTGAGGTCCAAGAGACCCAGTACTTC.

The chain joins TRBV7-9 to TRBJ1-2; D ambiguous. Trimming cost V 1 base and J 6 bases, with 9 bases left between them. The germline V gene has CDR1 SEHNR and CDR2 FQNEAQ (reference sequence). The length of the CDR3 is 13 residues. CDR3 loop: CASSLVGGDGYTF. The CDR3 DNA reads as TGTGCCAGCAGCTTAGTAGGTGGGGATGGCTACACCTTC.

This clonotype has at least ten counts. The chain carries TRBV5-1 and TRBJ2-5, with 16 bases that match TRBD2. Germline loops: CDR1 SGHRS, CDR2 YFSETQ. V gave up 4 bases and J gave up 5 bases; unmatched junction bases: 5. CDR3 length equals 16 residues. In DNA form, the CDR3 reads TGCGCCAGCAGCAAGGGACTAGCGGGAGGGTCGGAGACCCAGTACTTC. This codes for CASSKGLAGGSETQYF.

This clonotype was seen repeatedly, ten times or more. This chain links TRBV9 with TRBJ1-5; TRBD1 might be the D (6 bases). Germline V lookup: CDR1 SGDLS, CDR2 YYNGEE. The CDR3 has 16 residues. V lost 0 bases, J lost 2 bases, and 12 bases lay in between. The CDR3 region is CASSVGSGAGNQPQHF. The DNA of the CDR3 is TGTGCCAGCAGCGTAGGGTCAGGGGCTGGCAATCAGCCCCAGCATTTT.

As to this clonotype: An end of the junction differs from the germline gene, which may be a read error. This chain uses TRBV7-8 with TRBJ2-7; 10 positions agree with TRBD1. Germline V lookup: CDR1 SGHVS, CDR2 FQNEAQ. This CDR3 comprises 14 residues. CDR3 nucleotide sequence: TGTGCCAACAGCCTTGGACAGGGGGGGGGGGAGCAGTACTTC. This codes for CANSLGQGGGEQYF.

This clonotype was picked up a small number of times. The rearrangement links TRBV24-1 to TRBJ1-2; 7 nucleotides match TRBD1. There are 17 residues in the CDR3. The V segment lost 4 bases and the J segment 2 bases; nucleotides outside the gene matches: 12. From germline, CDR1 is KGHDR and CDR2 SFDVKD. CDR3 coding DNA: TGTGCCACCAGTGACCGTACCCCAGGGGGGGAAAACTATGGCTACACCTTC. Translating it yields CATSDRTPGGENYGYTF.

This clonotype was observed many times. The J gene is TRBJ2-7, the V gene TRBV19; 8 nucleotides align to TRBD1. The V gene end was trimmed by 4 bases and the J gene end by 3 bases; junction bases not matched to a gene: 2. This CDR3 region has 13 residues. From germline, CDR1 is LNHDA and CDR2 SQIVND (reference sequence). Here the CDR3 DNA reads TGTGCCAGTAGTAACACAGGGGGCTACGAGCAGTACTTC. Encoded protein: CASSNTGGYEQYF.

The chain links TRBV28 to TRBJ2-7; TRBD2 matches 10 bases. The length of the CDR3 is 14 residues. V shed 3 bases, J shed 2 bases, and the junction held 1 base outside the gene matches. The germline CDR1 and CDR2 sequences are MDHEN and SYDVKM. CDR3: CASSFSGRPYEQYF. The DNA for the CDR3 is TGTGCCAGCAGTTTTAGCGGGAGGCCCTACGAGCAGTACTTC.

This chain uses TRBV12-5 with TRBJ2-7, with D perhaps matching TRBD2 (6 bases). CDR3 length: 12 residues. Trimming removed 6 bases at V and 7 bases at J, with 13 bases between. Germline V gene lookup returns CDR1 LGHNT and CDR2 FRNRAP. In DNA form, the CDR3 reads TGTGCTAGTGGACCCGGGACTTATGAGCAGTACTTC. Encoded protein: CASGPGTYEQYF.

This clonotype was counted a few times. DNA of the CDR3: TGTGCCAGCAGCGTAGGGCAACTAGAGACCCAGTACTTC. Translation: CASSVGQLETQYF. This sequence joins TRBV9 and TRBJ2-5, with D uncertain. The CDR3 length is 13 residues. The V gene's germline CDR1 is SGDLS and CDR2 YYNGEE. V was pared by 0 bases and J by 4 bases, with 7 bases between.

The chain joins TRBV6-1 to TRBJ2-1; D is perhaps TRBD2 (6 bases). The germline V and J ends were trimmed by 7 bases and 5 bases, with 18 bases remaining between them. The CDR3 extends over 15 amino acids. Per germline, CDR1 MNHNS and CDR2 SASEGT. The CDR3 DNA sequence: TGTGCCAGCATTTCTACTATCGGGAGTCACAATGAGCAGTTCTTC. Its translation: CASISTIGSHNEQFF.

This clonotype came up many times. The CDR3 sequence is CASARLGELFF. The CDR3 coding sequence is TGTGCCAGTGCCAGACTCGGGGAGCTGTTTTTT. This chain links TRBV19 with TRBJ2-2; D unresolved. The CDR3 runs 11 residues. Between the trimmed V and J ends, which lost 8 bases and 7 bases, there was a span of 8 bases. Germline lookup yields CDR1 LNHDA and CDR2 SQIVND (reference sequence).

A single count supports this clonotype. Being one base from a much bigger clone, this may be a read error. This chain links TRBV6-5 with TRBJ2-4; D is possibly TRBD2 (5 bases). V was shortened by 2 bases and J by 9 bases, with 17 bases between the two germline ends. Germline CDR1 MNHEY, CDR2 SVGAGI. There are 15 residues in the CDR3. The CDR3 here is CASSYPPGTGVIQYF. The DNA of the CDR3 is TGTGCCAGCAGTTACCCCCCCGGCACCGGGGTCATTCAGTACTTC.

This clonotype is medium-sized by share. The chain joins TRBV5-1 to TRBJ1-2, with D unresolved. Germline CDR1 is SGHRS and CDR2 is YFSETQ. There are 14 residues in the CDR3. Trimming took 1 base from V and 6 from J, leaving 13 bases between them. The CDR3 DNA follows: TGCGCCAGCAGCTTGATGGACGGAGCTAATGGCTACACCTTC. It specifies CASSLMDGANGYTF.

In the case of this clonotype: The junction does not match germline at one end; this may be a read error. The chain recombines TRBV30 with TRBJ2-7; D is undetermined. CDR3 length: 12 amino acids. Germline values: CDR1 GTSNPN, CDR2 SVGIG (reference sequence). The DNA of the CDR3 is TGTGCCTGGAAGGCCACGAGCTACGAGCAATACTTC. It encodes CAWKATSYEQYF.

Remarks on this clonotype: A much larger clone lies one base from this, so it may be a read error. The V gene is TRBV6-2 or TRBV6-3, the J gene TRBJ1-1, with a possible D match to TRBD1 (6 bases). This CDR3 is 18 amino acids long. Germline lookup yields CDR1 MNHEY and CDR2 SVGEGT. CDR3 sequence (DNA): TGTGCCAGCAGTTTCCCGTCGAGAGGGCCTCAAGGGGACACTGAAGATTTCTTT. It is translated as CASSFPSRGPQGDTEDFF.

This clonotype was counted many times. This chain uses TRBV6-1 with TRBJ2-1, with 8 bases identical to TRBD2. V lost 6 bases to trimming and J lost 7 bases; unmatched junction nucleotides: 11. From germline, CDR1 is MNHNS and CDR2 SASEGT. The CDR3 length is 15 residues. This CDR3 is CASSRLARSGNEQFF. The CDR3 nucleotides are TGTGCCAGCAGCAGACTAGCGAGGTCGGGGAATGAGCAGTTCTTC.

Worth noting for this clonotype: The junction does not match germline at one end; this may be a read error. The chain links TRBV7-2 to TRBJ2-2; no definite D call. Germline CDR1 and CDR2: SGHTA and FQGNSA. The CDR3 contains 14 residues. This CDR3 reads CASSFRRRTGELFF. The CDR3 coding sequence is TGTGCCAGCAGCTTCAGACGGAGAACCGGTGAGCTGTTTTTT.